This TCR beta chain was profiled in a study of T cell responses to AZD1222 COVID-19 vaccine (dated by TCRdb to the early 2020s). Looking at the study overall: TCR sequencing was performed for roughly 250 trial participants, of whom approximately 200 were given two doses of AZD1222 and approximately 25 were given two doses of MenACWY control vaccine. Trial participants were enrolled by age into 18-55, 56-69 and 70-plus year subgroups, with around 140, 26 and 57 TCR-sequenced participants respectively. What the work shows at the level of the full study, not this receptor alone: Because no day 14 peak-response samples were available, repertoires were characterized only after the peak T cell response. Participants were mostly white British and included more females than males, and it was suggested by the authors that clonal diversity may have been underestimated. Nearly half of unique spike-specific TCRs reportedly recognized epitopes outside regions mutated in the B.1.351 and B.1.1.7 variants. After two AZD1222 doses, spike-specific TCR breadth and depth were significantly higher than at day 0 and than in MenACWY recipients. Only five or six AZD1222 recipients were SARS-CoV-2 seropositive at baseline, limiting conclusions about previously exposed vaccinees. The vaccine-associated CD4 TCRs covered the entire spike protein, and the dominant responses fell in regions 160-218 and 743-854. The 56-69-year group was small, and its depth increase did not reach significance, likely because of low power.

Per the germline V gene, MDHEN is the CDR1 and SYDVKM is the CDR2. The CDR3 has 14 amino acids, counting the end cysteine and phenylalanine. Just the 42-base CDR3 DNA is kept, in frame starting at base 1. The germline ends are 11 bases apart after V is trimmed by 5 bases and J by 1 base. The CDR3 regions of human TCRbeta chains were analyzed by immunosequencing. On the study's bioinformatics: Repertoire TCRs were matched against a reference library of SARS-CoV-2-specific TCRs generated with the MIRA antigen-specificity platform. Breadth meant the fraction of unique TCRs that were SARS-CoV-2-associated, whereas depth meant the fraction of total T cells that were SARS-CoV-2-associated. Using the MIRA data, each spike-specific TCR was mapped to the spike region that the TCR reacts to and placed in a CD4 or CD8 class. Log10-transformed breadth and depth values were compared by one-way ANOVA with Sidak's multiple comparisons tests. TCRdb limited this immuneACCESS table to in-frame rearrangements with V and J called. A share of clones is missing; checked studies link under half to unresolved V genes, and the rest is unexplained. That table gives V, J and clone size, and the DNA gave D and trimming. The table for this sample lists fewer than 200,000 clones; 70% to 90% of them were counted only once. Of the sample, more than 3.5% is held by the ten largest clones.

For this clone: Its antigen has not been determined. Base qualities are not at hand, and no much larger clone is one base apart.

What this sample's time point label stands for: about 28 days (+/-7) after the second vaccine dose. According to the study, the label for this sample's treatment or condition signals: meningococcal conjugate vaccine given as trial control. Vaccinee samples were obtained from the UK trials COV001 and COV002, which included a single-blind randomized controlled phase 2/3 trial of AZD1222 (ChAdOx1 nCoV-19) in healthy adults. For TCRbeta chain sequencing, PBMC samples were collected from trial participants at day 0 and at day 28 after the second dose. The specimen comprised peripheral blood, sampled 28 days after the second dose of the MenACWY control vaccine. The rearranged chain carries TRBV28 and TRBJ1-1, with no confidently assigned D gene. The receptor was derived from an adult who received the MenACWY meningococcal vaccine as a control. Read as DNA, the sequence is TGTGCCAGCAGTCAAACAAGCTGGAACACTGAAGCTTTCTTT. Its translation is CASSQTSWNTEAFF.